Below, 23 T cell receptor beta chains from the same sample are listed, as sequenced in a study of a mutant IDH1 vaccine in newly diagnosed glioma. Time point denoted: week 23, last vaccination. What each vaccine dose contained was 300 ug of mutant IDH1 20-mer peptide, accompanied by topical imiquimod. Measured with immunoSEQ multiplex PCR; TCRdb has only the in-frame clones, and not every one. Of approximately 39,000 clones listed, roughly 79% are singletons. The antigens these receptors bind are not known. This material consisted of PBMCs, taken from a glioma patient whose treatment included an IDH1 peptide vaccine. The source is a man aged 35-49 years with glioma.

The chain is built from TRBV6-6 and TRBJ1-1; maybe TRBD1 (6 bases). The CDR3 covers 14 residues. CDR1 and CDR2 (germline): MNHNY, SVGAGI (reference sequence). Trimming cost V 2 bases and J 7 bases, with 14 bases left between them. The CDR3 DNA follows: TGTGCCAGCAGTTACAGAAGGGACACGCTTGAAGCTTTCTTT. Amino acid sequence: CASSYRRDTLEAFF.

The chain employs TRBV10-3 and TRBJ1-1; TRBD1 matches at 7 bases. The CDR3 spans 15 residues. The ends lost 0 bases at V and 8 bases at J; junction bases unmatched: 9. CDR1 and CDR2 (germline): ENHRY, SYGVKD. CDR3 DNA sequence: TGTGCCATCAGTGAGTCAGGGGGCCCTTTGGGGGAAGCTTTCTTT. Its protein is CAISESGGPLGEAFF.

V usage is TRBV7-9 and J usage is TRBJ2-7; TRBD1 aligns across 10 bases. The V gene end was trimmed by 1 base and the J gene end by 4 bases; junction bases not matched to a gene: 1. CDR3 length equals 14 residues. Germline-derived CDR1 and CDR2 are SEHNR and FQNEAQ (reference sequence). The CDR3 loop is CASSLEGQGYEQYF. In nucleotides, the CDR3 is TGTGCCAGCAGCTTAGAGGGACAGGGGTACGAGCAGTACTTC. The entire variable domain, with the rest obtained from reference TRBV7-9 and TRBJ2-7, is as follows: DTGVSQNPRHKITKRGQNVTFRCDPISEHNRLYWYRQTLGQGPEFLTYFQNEAQLEKSRLLSDRFSAERPKGSFSTLEIQRTEQGDSAMYLCASSLEGQGYEQYFGPGTRLTVT.

The CDR3 sequence is CASSLGTGVLNSPLHF. Written as DNA, the CDR3 is TGTGCCAGCAGCCTTGGGACAGGGGTTTTGAATTCACCCCTCCACTTT. The chain couples TRBV7-8 to TRBJ1-6; TRBD1 matches at 10 bases. The V gene end was trimmed by 5 bases and the J gene end by 7 bases; junction bases not matched to a gene: 8. The CDR3 length is 16 residues. In germline, CDR1 is SGHVS, CDR2 FQNEAQ. The full variable domain, its missing parts supplied by reference TRBV7-8 and TRBJ1-6, is GAGVSQSPRYKVAKRGQDVALRCDPISGHVSLFWYQQALGQGPEFLTYFQNEAQLDKSGLPSDRFFAERPEGSVSTLKIQRTQQEDSAVYLCASSLGTGVLNSPLHFGNGTRLTVT.

This clone has just one count. The V call is TRBV6-5, the J call TRBJ2-7; D possibly matches TRBD1 or TRBD2 (5 bases each). With 6 bases removed from V and 6 bases from J, the gap between germline ends came to 9 bases. Germline V CDR1 and CDR2: MNHEY, SVGAGI. CDR3 length equals 11 residues. The CDR3 nucleotides read TGTGCCAGCAGGGGGGTTTTCGAGCAGTACTTC. Encoded protein: CASRGVFEQYF.

The V and J genes are TRBV27 and TRBJ2-2; the D call may be TRBD1 or TRBD2 (6 bases each). The germline V gene has CDR1 MNHEY and CDR2 SMNVEV (reference sequence). The CDR3 extends over 15 amino acids. Between the trimmed V and J ends, which lost 3 bases and 0 bases, there was a span of 8 bases. CDR3 in amino acids: CASSFGGANTGELFF. The DNA for the CDR3 is TGTGCCAGCAGTTTCGGGGGCGCGAACACCGGGGAGCTGTTTTTT.

The chain carries TRBV23-1 and TRBJ2-7; D is ambiguous. TRBV23-1 is annotated as an ORF whose role is uncertain. This CDR3 has 14 amino acids. V was trimmed by 0 bases and J by 5 bases, leaving 11 bases between them. Written as DNA, the CDR3 is TGCGCCAGCAGTCAATCATGGCTGGGCCACGAGCAGTACTTC. Amino acids: CASSQSWLGHEQYF.

The V call is TRBV10-3, the J call TRBJ1-2; 8 nucleotides align to TRBD1. Germline trimming cut 2 bases from V and 7 bases from J; bases unmatched to any gene: 12. The length of the CDR3 is 16 residues. Germline lookup yields CDR1 ENHRY and CDR2 SYGVKD. The CDR3 region has the DNA TGTGCCATCAGTGAGGCAGGGGGCGCAGGTTCCGCTGGCTACACCTTC. This sequence encodes CAISEAGGAGSAGYTF.

In regard to this clone: The same CDR3 can be traced to other DNA sequences in this sample. The chain links TRBV27 to TRBJ1-1; possibly TRBD1 for D (5 bases). Germline assignment: CDR1 MNHEY and CDR2 SMNVEV (reference sequence). V lost 0 bases, J lost 5 bases, and 10 bases lay in between. CDR3 length equals 14 residues. CDR3 bases: TGTGCCAGCAGTTTATCCGGGGGTTTGACTGAAGCTTTCTTT. This codes for CASSLSGGLTEAFF.

This rearrangement joins TRBV7-8 to TRBJ2-3; a possible D gene is TRBD1 (5 bases). Germline CDR1 SGHVS, CDR2 FQNEAQ. Trimming removed 5 bases at V and 2 bases at J, with 11 bases between. CDR3 length: 14 residues. DNA of the CDR3: TGTGCCAGCAGCCCCGGACAAAACACAGATACGCAGTATTTT. Protein: CASSPGQNTDTQYF.

V and J are TRBV7-2 and TRBJ2-7; the D gene is possibly TRBD1 (6 bases). V lost 2 bases and J 4 bases, leaving 15 bases between the germline ends. Germline loops: CDR1 SGHTA, CDR2 FQGNSA. CDR3 length: 15 amino acids. In DNA, the CDR3 is TGTGCCAGCAGCTTACTAGGGACACCCATATACGAGCAGTACTTC. It is translated as CASSLLGTPIYEQYF.

This chain joins TRBV18 and TRBJ2-2; 8 bases are shared with TRBD1. Germline V gene data show CDR1 as KGHSH and CDR2 as LQKENI. V was pared by 1 base and J by 5 bases, with 6 bases of the junction left unmatched. The CDR3 extends over 16 amino acids. The CDR3 DNA reads TGTGCCAGCTCACCACTAACAGGGGGAGAGACCGGGGAGCTGTTTTTT. It codes for CASSPLTGGETGELFF.

The chain combines TRBV4-2 with TRBJ2-1; tentatively, D is TRBD1 or TRBD2 (5 bases each). Trimming cost V 5 bases and J 8 bases, with 22 bases left between them. From germline, CDR1 is LGHNA and CDR2 YNFKEQ. The CDR3 is 16 residues long. DNA for the CDR3: TGTGCCAGCAGCAACCCCCTCTGGGCCAGAGGGGATGAGCAGTTCTTC. Translating gives CASSNPLWARGDEQFF.

The rearrangement joins TRBV14 to TRBJ1-2; D not certain. This CDR3 is built from 15 residues. In germline, CDR1 is SGHDN, CDR2 FVKESK. The V and J ends lost 1 base and 6 bases respectively, with 15 bases between them. The CDR3 protein is CASSQGHAGINGYTF. CDR3 DNA: TGTGCCAGCAGCCAAGGACACGCCGGAATTAATGGCTACACCTTC. Supplemented by reference TRBV14 and TRBJ1-2, the full variable domain reads EAGVTQFPSHSVIEKGQTVTLRCDPISGHDNLYWYRRVMGKEIKFLLHFVKESKQDESGMPNNRFLAERTGGTYSTLKVQPAELEDSGVYFCASSQGHAGINGYTFGSGTRLTVV.

This clone was seen just once. The chain carries TRBV9 and TRBJ2-1, with D possibly being TRBD1 (6 bases). V was trimmed by 1 base and J by 9 bases, leaving 17 bases between them. The CDR3 totals 15 residues. Germline V gene sequence: CDR1 SGDLS, CDR2 YYNGEE. CDR3 amino acids: CASSVMAGVRGEQFF. In nucleotides, the CDR3 is TGTGCCAGCAGCGTAATGGCAGGGGTTAGAGGTGAGCAGTTCTTC.

The chain has TRBV4-3 and TRBJ1-2; D is possibly TRBD1 (5 bases). The CDR3 runs to 15 residues. Per the germline V gene, CDR1 is LGHNA and CDR2 is YSLEER. V lost 2 bases and J lost 3, with 13 bases in between. CDR3 in amino acids: CASSQSRGEYYGYTF. The CDR3 DNA is TGCGCCAGCAGCCAAAGCCGAGGGGAGTACTATGGCTACACCTTC.

V is TRBV19 and J is TRBJ2-1; D is perhaps TRBD1 (6 bases). The CDR3 is 15 residues long. V was shortened by 0 bases and J by 3 bases, with 9 bases between the two germline ends. Germline lookup yields CDR1 LNHDA and CDR2 SQIVND (reference sequence). CDR3 loop: CASSIEGAYYNEQFF. Written as DNA, the CDR3 is TGTGCCAGTAGTATAGAGGGGGCATACTACAATGAGCAGTTCTTC.

The rearrangement uses TRBV6-6 and TRBJ2-1; the D gene is possibly TRBD1 (5 bases). The germline CDR1 and CDR2 sequences are MNHNY and SVGAGI (reference sequence). CDR3 length: 14 amino acids. Trimming left V 2 bases short and J 7 bases short, with 12 bases between. For the CDR3, the DNA is TGTGCCAGCAGTTACGTGACGTCAGGGAATGAGCAGTTCTTC. It encodes CASSYVTSGNEQFF.

J is TRBJ2-5 and V is TRBV19; D is uncertain. Deletions cut 3 bases from V and 5 bases from J, with 13 bases between. CDR1 and CDR2 from the germline V gene are LNHDA and SQIVND (reference sequence). This CDR3 region has 14 residues. CDR3 protein: CASSIPNRRETQYF. The CDR3 DNA is TGTGCCAGTAGTATTCCGAATAGGCGGGAGACCCAGTACTTC.

The gene calls are TRBV7-9 and TRBJ2-5, with 8 bases lining up with TRBD1. The CDR3 length is 16 residues. Germline loops: CDR1 SEHNR, CDR2 FQNEAQ (reference sequence). With 1 base clipped from V and 4 bases from J, the junction kept 8 bases outside the gene matches. CDR3 in amino acids: CASSLDPGQGRETQYF. In nucleotides, the CDR3 is TGTGCCAGCAGCTTAGATCCCGGACAGGGCCGAGAGACCCAGTACTTC.

The rearrangement links TRBV7-2 to TRBJ2-4; 8 bases fit TRBD2. Per the germline V gene, CDR1 is SGHTA and CDR2 is FQGNSA. The junction had 7 bases not matched to a gene; V was cut back by 1 base and J by 8 bases. This CDR3 is built from 15 residues. CDR3 nucleotides: TGTGCCAGCAGCTTAGGGGGAGCGGGGGAGGACATTCAGTACTTC. Protein product: CASSLGGAGEDIQYF. Full variable domain (outside the CDR3, taken from reference TRBV7-2 and TRBJ2-4): GAGVSQSPSNKVTEKGKDVELRCDPISGHTALYWYRQSLGQGLEFLIYFQGNSAPDKSGLPSDRFSAERTGGSVSTLTIQRTQQEDSAVYLCASSLGGAGEDIQYFGAGTRLSVL.

This chain joins TRBV6-5 and TRBJ2-1; D is perhaps TRBD2 (6 bases). Deletions cut 7 bases from V and 6 bases from J, with 10 bases between. This CDR3 is built from 12 residues. Germline V gives CDR1 MNHEY, CDR2 SVGAGI. The CDR3 DNA follows: TGTGCCAGCACTGCGGGGAGCAATGAGCAGTTCTTC. It translates to CASTAGSNEQFF.

V is TRBV9 and J is TRBJ1-1, with unresolved D. The CDR3 runs to 15 residues. Germline CDR1 SGDLS, CDR2 YYNGEE. Trimming stripped 3 bases from V and 7 bases from J, with 19 bases between. In DNA form, the CDR3 reads TGTGCCAGCAGCGGCCACCGTACGGGTTTGAGTGAAGCTTTCTTT. It yields the protein CASSGHRTGLSEAFF.